The clone carrying this T cell receptor (beta chain) was detected many times. Its antigen is currently unknown. These data originate in a study of T cells in Graves' hyperthyroidism and ophthalmopathy. Study results and limitations: Before onset, ophthalmopathy was predicted by the model a median approximately 6.5 months earlier.

CDR3 size: 14 residues. Deletions cut 3 bases from V and 7 bases from J, with 13 bases between. Germline V gene sequence: CDR1 SGHTA, CDR2 FQGNSA. The TCR beta CDR3 regions underwent amplification using RNA transcripts as the source. The HTBI primer set drove a first-round RT-PCR of the TCR CDR3. Each CDR3 protein is one row after TCRdb ran MiXCR on the multiplex PCR reads. Found here are 250,000 to 300,000 distinct CDR3 sequences, 13% to 15% of them singletons; the top ten hold 13%. The chain links TRBV7-2 to TRBJ1-5, with D perhaps TRBD1 (5 bases). Sequenced input: blood. The clonotype was recovered from a woman aged 40 to 49 with Graves' hyperthyroidism that later progressed to Graves' ophthalmopathy. The CDR3 DNA follows: TGTGCCAGCAGCTTCCCAGGGAACGGGCAGCCCCAGCATTTT. Its translation: CASSFPGNGQPQHF.